One sample yielded the 13 T cell receptor beta chains listed below, sequenced in a study of identical twins. MiXCR was run by TCRdb on the 5' RACE reads, yielding one entry per CDR3 protein. The profile shows around 550,000 distinct CDR3 sequences, about 15% of them singletons. In addition, the sample was reused for a study of yellow fever vaccine responses in identical twins.

The sequencing input was CD4+ T cells sorted from blood. All receptors come from a young woman in good health.

In this sample, this clonotype turned up many times. The CDR3 sequence: CASSQGGAGELFF. The CDR3 DNA reads TGTGCCAGCAGCCAAGGAGGTGCCGGGGAGCTGTTTTTT. The chain couples TRBV3-1 to TRBJ2-2; D gene unclear. The germline gives CDR1 LGHDT, CDR2 YNNKEL (reference sequence). This CDR3 is 13 amino acids long. V was clipped by 1 base and J by 6 bases, with 6 bases between them.

This clonotype has just one count. The chain joins TRBV5-1 to TRBJ2-1; 9 positions match TRBD1. Germline CDR1 reads SGHRS; CDR2 reads YFSETQ. Trimming removed 5 bases from V and 3 bases from J; junction bases left unmatched: 6. This CDR3 spans 15 amino acids. CDR3 sequence: CASRQRDRDYNEQFF. The CDR3 DNA sequence: TGCGCCAGCAGACAACGGGACAGGGACTACAATGAGCAGTTCTTC. The entire variable domain, with the rest obtained from reference TRBV5-1 and TRBJ2-1, is as follows: KAGVTQTPRYLIKTRGQQVTLSCSPISGHRSVSWYQQTPGQGLQFLFEYFSETQRNKGNFPGRFSGRQFSNSRSEMNVSTLELGDSALYLCASRQRDRDYNEQFFGPGTRLTVL.

This clonotype was seen more than once but under ten times. V usage is TRBV20-1 and J usage is TRBJ2-3; 8 bases line up with TRBD2. The CDR3 totals 16 residues. The V segment lost 2 bases and the J segment 4 bases; nucleotides outside the gene matches: 11. Looked up from germline, CDR1 is DFQATT and CDR2 is SNEGSKA (reference sequence). The CDR3 here is CSARIAGLLFSDTQYF. DNA of the CDR3: TGCAGTGCTAGAATAGCGGGGCTTCTATTTTCAGATACGCAGTATTTT.

The sample holds a few counts of this clonotype. The gene calls are TRBV3-1 and TRBJ2-1; TRBD2 is a possible D gene (7 bases). The CDR3 is 18 amino acids. The V end was cut by 0 bases, the J end by 2 bases, with 17 bases between. CDR1 and CDR2 (germline): LGHDT, YNNKEL (reference sequence). CDR3 sequence reads: CASSQDLGGGATYNEQFF. The DNA for the CDR3 is TGTGCCAGCAGCCAAGACTTGGGAGGGGGAGCCACCTACAATGAGCAGTTCTTC.

This clonotype was picked up many times. The CDR3 region is CASSPNTEAFF. The CDR3 bases are TGTGCCAGCAGCCCGAACACTGAAGCTTTCTTT. The genes are TRBV12-3 or TRBV12-4 and TRBJ1-1; D gene uncertain. Between the trimmed V and J ends, which lost 6 bases and 1 base, there was a span of 3 bases. CDR3 size: 11 residues.

In this sample, this clonotype turned up many times. The rearrangement joins TRBV15 to TRBJ1-5; 7 positions agree with TRBD1. The CDR3 covers 15 residues. Germline V gene sequence: CDR1 LNHNV, CDR2 YYDKDF (reference sequence). V was clipped by 3 bases and J by 1 base; unmatched bases: 3. DNA of the CDR3: TGTGCCACCAGCAGGGGACAGTCGAGCAATCAGCCCCAGCATTTT. It codes for CATSRGQSSNQPQHF.

The chain uses TRBV28 and TRBJ2-7, with 12 nucleotides matching TRBD2. The germline CDR1 and CDR2 sequences are MDHEN and SYDVKM. The CDR3 has 16 residues. V gave up 4 bases and J gave up 0 bases; unmatched junction bases: 4. CDR3 nucleotide sequence: TGTGCCAGCAGTTCTCTGACTAGCGGGAGCTCCTACGAGCAGTACTTC. Amino acid sequence: CASSSLTSGSSYEQYF.

The V call is TRBV6-1, the J call TRBJ2-7, with a possible D match to TRBD1 (5 bases). The CDR3 is 13 amino acids. V was trimmed by 4 bases and J by 3 bases, leaving 10 bases between them. Germline V gene sequence: CDR1 MNHNS, CDR2 SASEGT. CDR3 DNA: TGTGCCAGCAGTGTACAGGACGTCTACGAGCAGTACGTC. The encoded protein is CASSVQDVYEQYV.

This sequence joins TRBV29-1 and TRBJ2-3, with 7 bases identical to TRBD1. Germline values: CDR1 SQVTM, CDR2 ANQGSEA. V trimming: 7 bases; J trimming: 2 bases; junction bases outside the gene matches: 12. CDR3 length: 15 amino acids. As DNA, the CDR3 is TGCAGCGCCAAGGGACAGCCAGAAAACACAGATACGCAGTATTTT. This codes for CSAKGQPENTDTQYF.

V is TRBV7-9 and J is TRBJ1-1; D is unclear. CDR1 SEHNR and CDR2 FQNEAQ come from the germline V gene (reference sequence). This CDR3 comprises 14 residues. V lost 0 bases and J lost 4, with 9 bases in between. Here the CDR3 reads CASSLAASGTEAFF. The CDR3 region has the DNA TGTGCCAGCAGCTTAGCGGCCTCCGGCACTGAAGCTTTCTTT. Full variable domain (missing parts from reference TRBV7-9 and TRBJ1-1): DTGVSQNPRHKITKRGQNVTFRCDPISEHNRLYWYRQTLGQGPEFLTYFQNEAQLEKSRLLSDRFSAERPKGSFSTLEIQRTEQGDSAMYLCASSLAASGTEAFFGQGTRLTVV.

In its sample, this clonotype was seen many times. The rearrangement links TRBV7-7 to TRBJ2-1; D not certain. The germline CDR1 and CDR2 sequences are SSHAT and FNYEAQ (reference sequence). The CDR3 has 14 amino acids. Trimming took off 5 bases at V and 2 bases at J, with 10 bases between the two ends. The CDR3 loop is CASSPLGTYNEQFF. The CDR3 nucleotides read TGTGCCAGCAGCCCCCTGGGTACCTACAATGAGCAGTTCTTC.

This clonotype was seen a few times. The rearrangement links TRBV11-2 to TRBJ1-1, with 9 bases matching TRBD1. Germline CDR1 SGHAT, CDR2 FQNNGV. The CDR3 has 14 residues. V lost 4 bases to trimming and J lost 4 bases; unmatched junction nucleotides: 4. The CDR3 DNA is TGTGCCAGCAGCTGGACAGGGGTGGGCACTGAAGCTTTCTTT. Protein product: CASSWTGVGTEAFF.

V usage is TRBV20-1 and J usage is TRBJ1-5, with D possibly being TRBD1 (6 bases). CDR3 size: 13 residues. Germline CDR1 is DFQATT and CDR2 is SNEGSKA (reference sequence). Trimming took 5 bases from V and 6 from J, leaving 14 bases between them. CDR3 nucleotides: TGCAGTGCTCAGGACAGTCGGGTTCAGCCCCAGCATTTT. It is translated as CSAQDSRVQPQHF.